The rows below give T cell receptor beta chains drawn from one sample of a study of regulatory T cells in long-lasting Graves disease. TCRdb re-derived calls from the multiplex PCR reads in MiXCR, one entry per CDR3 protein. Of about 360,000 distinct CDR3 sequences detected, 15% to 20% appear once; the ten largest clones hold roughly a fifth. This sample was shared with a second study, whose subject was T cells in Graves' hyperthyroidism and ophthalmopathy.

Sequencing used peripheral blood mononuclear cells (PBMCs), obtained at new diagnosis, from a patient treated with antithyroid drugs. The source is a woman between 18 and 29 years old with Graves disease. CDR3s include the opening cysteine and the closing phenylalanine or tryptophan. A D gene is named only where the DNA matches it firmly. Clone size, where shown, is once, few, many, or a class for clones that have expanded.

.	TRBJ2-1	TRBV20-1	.	CSARPDREQFF	TGCAGTGCTAGACCGGACAGAGAGCAGTTCTTC
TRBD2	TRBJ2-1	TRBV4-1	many	CASSPRLAGGPGDEQFF	TGCGCCAGCAGCCCGCGACTAGCGGGAGGGCCTGGGGATGAGCAGTTCTTC
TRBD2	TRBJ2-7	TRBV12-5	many	CASGLDPGLAGLSYEQYF	TGTGCTAGTGGTTTGGACCCGGGACTAGCGGGACTCTCCTACGAGCAGTACTTC
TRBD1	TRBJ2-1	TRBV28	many	CASRWDSSYNEQFF	TGTGCCAGCAGATGGGACAGCTCCTACAATGAGCAGTTCTTC
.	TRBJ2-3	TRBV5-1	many	CASSFRGGAGDTQYF	TGCGCCAGCAGCTTTCGAGGGGGGGCTGGCGATACGCAGTATTTT
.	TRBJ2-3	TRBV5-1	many	CASSLAVETDTQYF	TGCGCCAGCAGCTTGGCCGTAGAGACAGATACGCAGTATTTT
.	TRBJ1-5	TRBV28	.	CASEANNQPQHF	TGTGCCAGCGAGGCCAACAATCAGCCCCAGCATTTT
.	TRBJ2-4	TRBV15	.	CATSGRGASNIQYF	TGTGCCACCAGCGGTAGGGGGGCCTCAAACATTCAGTACTTC
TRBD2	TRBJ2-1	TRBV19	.	CASSMAGGPYNEQFF	TGTGCCAGTAGTATGGCGGGAGGGCCCTACAATGAGCAGTTCTTC
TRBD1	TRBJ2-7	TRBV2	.	CASRATGGLNEQCF	TGTGCCAGCAGAGCGACAGGGGGCTTAAACGAGCAGTGCTTC
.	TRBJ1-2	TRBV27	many	CASSSTDGGKTNYGYTF	TGTGCCAGCAGTTCTACAGACGGTGGAAAGACAAACTATGGCTACACCTTC
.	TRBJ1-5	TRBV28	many	CASSLQGSQPQHF	TGTGCCAGCAGCTTGCAGGGTTCTCAGCCCCAGCATTTT
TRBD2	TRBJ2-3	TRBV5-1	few	CASSIGLAGLTDTQYF	TGCGCCAGCAGCATCGGACTAGCGGGACTAACAGATACGCAGTATTTT
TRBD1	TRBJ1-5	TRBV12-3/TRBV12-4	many	CASSLTGGGNQPQHF	TGTGCCAGCAGCTTAACAGGGGGTGGCAATCAGCCCCAGCATTTT
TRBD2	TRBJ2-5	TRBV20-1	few	CSARDRQRGGGETQYF	TGCAGTGCTAGAGATCGGCAGCGGGGGGGGGGGGAGACCCAGTACTTC
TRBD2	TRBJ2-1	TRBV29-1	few	CSVILAGGQGEQFF	TGCAGCGTGATACTAGCGGGGGGGCAGGGTGAGCAGTTCTTC
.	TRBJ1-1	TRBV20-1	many	CSARGGGGTEAFF	TGCAGTGCTAGAGGCGGCGGGGGCACTGAAGCTTTCTTT
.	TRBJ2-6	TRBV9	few	CASSVGGSGANVLTF	TGTGCCAGCAGTGTCGGGGGCTCTGGGGCCAACGTCCTGACTTTC
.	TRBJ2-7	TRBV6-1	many	CASVSFSYEQYF	TGTGCCAGCGTGTCGTTCAGCTACGAGCAGTACTTC
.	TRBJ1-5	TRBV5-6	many	CASSRTSGDDQPQHF	TGTGCCAGCAGCCGCACTTCGGGGGACGATCAGCCCCAGCATTTT
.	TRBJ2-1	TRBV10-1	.	CASSSRYEQFF	TGCGCCAGCAGTTCTCGGTATGAGCAGTTCTTC
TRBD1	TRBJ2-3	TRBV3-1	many	CASSQMGTGTDTQYF	TGTGCCAGCAGCCAAATGGGGACAGGCACAGATACGCAGTATTTT
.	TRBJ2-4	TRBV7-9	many	CASSLYLPSLLGAANIQYF	TGTGCCAGCAGCTTATATCTCCCCTCGTTGCTGGGAGCGGCAAACATTCAGTACTTC
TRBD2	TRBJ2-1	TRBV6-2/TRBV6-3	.	CASSDWTSGSGERFF	TGTGCCAGCAGTGACTGGACTAGCGGGAGTGGGGAGCGGTTCTTC
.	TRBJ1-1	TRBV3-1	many	CASSHSGGMNTEAFF	TGTGCCAGCAGCCATTCGGGGGGCATGAACACTGAAGCTTTCTTT
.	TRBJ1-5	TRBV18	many	CASSQDWNSNQPQHF	TGTGCCAGCTCACAGGACTGGAATAGCAATCAGCCCCAGCATTTT
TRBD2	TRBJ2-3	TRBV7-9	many	CASSLGGLATDTQYF	TGTGCCAGCAGCTTAGGCGGACTAGCGACAGATACGCAGTATTTT
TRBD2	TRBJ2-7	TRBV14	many	CASSQGGTRGGLDEQYF	TGTGCCAGCAGCCAAGGGGGTACGCGGGGGGGCCTCGACGAGCAGTACTTC
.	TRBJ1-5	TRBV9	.	CASSVHGNQPQHF	TGTGCCAGCAGCGTACATGGCAATCAGCCCCAGCATTTT
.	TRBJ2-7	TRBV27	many	CASSLMGHGDEQYF	TGTGCCAGCAGTTTAATGGGACACGGCGACGAGCAGTACTTC
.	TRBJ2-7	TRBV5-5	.	CASSLEYGEQYF	TGTGCCAGCAGCTTGGAGTATGGCGAGCAGTACTTC
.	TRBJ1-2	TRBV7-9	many	CASSPDGTYGYTF	TGTGCCAGCAGCCCGGACGGTACATATGGCTACACCTTC
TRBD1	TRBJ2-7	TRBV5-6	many	CASSSRQGGSYEQYF	TGTGCCAGCAGCTCGAGACAGGGGGGCTCCTACGAGCAGTACTTC
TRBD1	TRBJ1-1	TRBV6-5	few	CASSYSDRAHTEAFF	TGTGCCAGCAGTTACTCGGACAGGGCCCACACTGAAGCTTTCTTT
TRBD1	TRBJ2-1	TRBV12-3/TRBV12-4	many	CASRAGQGAYNEQFF	TGTGCCAGCAGGGCCGGACAGGGAGCCTACAATGAGCAGTTCTTC
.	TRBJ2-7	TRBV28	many	CASTPFEAYEQYF	TGTGCCAGCACCCCCTTTGAGGCCTACGAGCAGTACTTC
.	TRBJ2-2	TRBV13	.	CASSSRDSTGELFF	TGTGCCAGCAGCTCCCGCGACTCTACCGGGGAGCTGTTTTTT
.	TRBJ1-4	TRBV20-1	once	CSARAKEWSNEKLFF	TGCAGTGCTAGGGCCAAGGAGTGGAGTAATGAAAAACTGTTTTTT
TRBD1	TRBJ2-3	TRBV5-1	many	CASSTGTGKDTQYF	TGCGCCAGCAGCACCGGGACAGGCAAAGATACGCAGTATTTT
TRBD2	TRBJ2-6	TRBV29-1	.	CSVELAGVSGANVLTF	TGCAGCGTTGAGCTAGCGGGCGTCTCTGGGGCCAACGTCCTGACTTTC
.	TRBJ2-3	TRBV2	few	CANSRSTDTQYF	TGTGCCAACAGTCGTAGCACAGATACGCAGTATTTT
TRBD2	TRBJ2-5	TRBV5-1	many	CASSLWEGETQYF	TGCGCCAGCAGCTTGTGGGAGGGCGAGACCCAGTACTTC
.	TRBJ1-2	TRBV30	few	CAWSARRGRNGYTF	TGTGCCTGGAGTGCCCGGAGAGGTAGGAATGGCTACACCTTC
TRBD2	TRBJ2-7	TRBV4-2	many	CASSQDQAGGYEQYF	TGTGCCAGCAGCCAAGACCAAGCGGGGGGCTACGAGCAGTACTTC
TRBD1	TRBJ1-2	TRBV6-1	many	CASSGRAGTDYGYTF	TGTGCCAGCAGTGGAAGAGCTGGGACAGACTATGGCTACACCTTC
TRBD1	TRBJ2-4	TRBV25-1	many	CASSEYSSFGTAQIAKNIQYF	TGTGCCAGCAGTGAATATTCTTCTTTCGGGACAGCTCAGATAGCCAAAAACATTCAGTACTTC
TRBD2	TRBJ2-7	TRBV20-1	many	CSASPLAGVVEQYF	TGCAGTGCTTCCCCTCTAGCGGGAGTTGTCGAGCAGTACTTC
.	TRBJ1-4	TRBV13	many	CASSSRAEVEKLFF	TGTGCCAGCAGCAGCCGGGCGGAGGTTGAAAAACTGTTTTTT
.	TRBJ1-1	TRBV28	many	CASSPPTGQSTEAFF	TGTGCCAGCAGCCCGCCGACAGGCCAGAGCACTGAAGCTTTCTTT
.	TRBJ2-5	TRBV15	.	CATSRTLLDKGGETQYF	TGTGCCACCAGCAGGACACTCTTAGACAAAGGGGGAGAGACCCAGTACTTC
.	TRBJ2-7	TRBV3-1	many	CASSQGSSSYEQYF	TGTGCCAGCAGCCAAGGTTCTTCCTCCTACGAGCAGTACTTC
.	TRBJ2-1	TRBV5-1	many	CASKQVGGEQFF	TGCGCCAGCAAGCAGGTCGGGGGTGAGCAGTTCTTC
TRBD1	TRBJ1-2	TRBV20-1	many	CSARDYRDREGGYTF	TGCAGTGCTAGAGATTACCGGGACAGGGAGGGAGGCTACACCTTC
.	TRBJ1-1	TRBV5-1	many	CASSYTGQLNTEAFF	TGCGCCAGCAGCTATACCGGGCAGCTGAACACTGAAGCTTTCTTT
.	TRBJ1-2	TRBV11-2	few	CASSLGIGLYGYTF	TGTGCCAGCAGCTTAGGTATCGGTCTCTATGGCTACACCTTC
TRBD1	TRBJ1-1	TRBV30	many	CAWAMTGRTEAFF	TGTGCCTGGGCCATGACAGGGAGGACTGAAGCTTTCTTT